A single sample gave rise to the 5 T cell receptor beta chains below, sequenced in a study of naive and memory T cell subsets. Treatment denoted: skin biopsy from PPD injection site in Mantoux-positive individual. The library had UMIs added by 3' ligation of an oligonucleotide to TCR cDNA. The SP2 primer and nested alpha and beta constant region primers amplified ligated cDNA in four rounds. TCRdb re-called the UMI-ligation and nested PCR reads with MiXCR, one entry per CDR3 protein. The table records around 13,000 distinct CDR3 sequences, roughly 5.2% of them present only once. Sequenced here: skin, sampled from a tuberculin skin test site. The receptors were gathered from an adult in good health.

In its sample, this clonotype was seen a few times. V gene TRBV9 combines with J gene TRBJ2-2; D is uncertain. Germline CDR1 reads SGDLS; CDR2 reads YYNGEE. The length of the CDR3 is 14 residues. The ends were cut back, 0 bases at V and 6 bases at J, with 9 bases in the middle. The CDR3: CASSVDVEPGELFF. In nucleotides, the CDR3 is TGTGCCAGCAGCGTAGACGTCGAGCCCGGGGAGCTGTTTTTT.

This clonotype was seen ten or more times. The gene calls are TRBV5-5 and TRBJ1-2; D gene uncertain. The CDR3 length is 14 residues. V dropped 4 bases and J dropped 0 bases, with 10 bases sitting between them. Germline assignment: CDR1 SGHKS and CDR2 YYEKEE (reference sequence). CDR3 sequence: CASSRTGANYGYTF. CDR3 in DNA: TGTGCCAGCAGCCGGACCGGAGCTAACTATGGCTACACCTTC.

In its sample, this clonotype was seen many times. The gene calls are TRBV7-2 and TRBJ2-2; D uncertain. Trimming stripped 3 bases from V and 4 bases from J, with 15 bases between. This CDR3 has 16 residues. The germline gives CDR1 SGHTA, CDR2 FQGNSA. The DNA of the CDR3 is TGTGCCAGCAGCTTGGCCTCAGTTTTGGGCACCGGGGAGCTGTTTTTT. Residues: CASSLASVLGTGELFF.

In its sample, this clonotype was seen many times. In DNA, the CDR3 is TGCAGTGCTAGAAAAGCGGGGGGGACGGCAGATACGCAGTATTTT. Translation: CSARKAGGTADTQYF. This chain joins TRBV20-1 and TRBJ2-3; 10 nucleotides match TRBD2. The CDR3 runs to 15 residues. Germline CDR1 is DFQATT and CDR2 is SNEGSKA (reference sequence). Trimming removed 2 bases from V and 4 bases from J; junction bases left unmatched: 6.

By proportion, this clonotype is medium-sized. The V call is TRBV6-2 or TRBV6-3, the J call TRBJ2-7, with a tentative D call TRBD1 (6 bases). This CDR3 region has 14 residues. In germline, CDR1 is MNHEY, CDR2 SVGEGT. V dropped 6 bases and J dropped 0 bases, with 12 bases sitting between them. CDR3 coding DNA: TGTGCCAGCAGGTGGGACAAGCTCTCCTACGAGCAGTACTTC. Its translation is CASRWDKLSYEQYF.